This is a list of T cell receptor beta chains from one sample in a study of cytotoxic CD8 clonotypes in ibrutinib-treated CLL. Sequencing used immunoSEQ multiplex PCR; TCRdb keeps in-frame clones, though not all of them. The sample carries 20,000 to 25,000 clones, roughly 75% recorded once. This material consisted of PBMCs, taken before ibrutinib treatment. The receptors stem from a human donor with chronic lymphocytic leukemia. Both conserved end residues are part of each CDR3. Fields, in order: D gene, V gene, J gene, clone size, CDR3 protein, CDR3 DNA. A D gene is named only where the DNA matches it firmly. Expanded clones are given a class, and other clones once, few, many or no size at all.

TRBD2,TRBV10-1,TRBJ2-1,once,CASSLAGENEQFF,TGCGCCAGCAGTCTAGCGGGGGAAAATGAGCAGTTCTTC
TRBD1,TRBV5-6,TRBJ1-3,NA,CASSVRDRGFSGNTIYF,TGTGCCAGCAGCGTCCGGGACAGGGGATTCTCTGGAAACACCATATATTTT
TRBD1,TRBV5-5,TRBJ2-1,NA,CASSLTGQSYNEQFF,TGTGCCAGCAGCTTGACGGGACAGTCATACAATGAGCAGTTCTTC
NA,TRBV6-5,TRBJ1-5,once,CASSSRAQGGNQPQHF,TGTGCCAGCAGTTCAAGGGCACAGGGAGGCAATCAGCCCCAGCATTTT
NA,TRBV11-2,TRBJ1-1,NA,CASRPRGTPISRAFF,TGTGCCAGCAGGCCAAGGGGCACACCGATAAGTAGAGCTTTCTTT
TRBD1,TRBV19,TRBJ1-3,NA,CASSTYGQGSSSGNTIYF,TGTGCCAGTAGTACCTACGGACAGGGATCATCCTCTGGAAACACCATATATTTT
TRBD2,TRBV19,TRBJ2-2,NA,CASSLSGRDTGELFF,TGTGCCAGTAGCCTTAGCGGGAGGGACACCGGGGAGCTGTTTTTT
TRBD1,TRBV7-9,TRBJ1-3,NA,CASSRRGLGGSGNTIYF,TGTGCCAGCAGCCGGAGGGGGCTCGGGGGCTCTGGAAACACCATATATTTT
NA,TRBV14,TRBJ1-2,NA,CASSLNNYGYTF,TGTGCCAGCAGCCTAAACAACTATGGCTACACCTTC
NA,TRBV6-5,TRBJ2-5,NA,CASREWGQETQYF,TGTGCCAGCAGGGAGTGGGGCCAAGAGACCCAGTACTTC
NA,TRBV4-3,TRBJ2-1,NA,CASSQDSVARVGSLQFF,TGCGCCAGCAGCCAAGATAGTGTCGCGCGGGTTGGCAGCCTCCAGTTCTTC
NA,TRBV18,TRBJ2-4,NA,CASSRGDKLAKNIQYF,TGTGCCAGCTCACGCGGCGATAAATTAGCCAAAAACATTCAGTACTTC
NA,TRBV2,TRBJ1-5,NA,CASSRARNQPQHF,TGTGCCAGCAGCCGCGCCCGGAATCAGCCCCAGCATTTT
TRBD2,TRBV28,TRBJ2-3,NA,CASSLGLAGDTDTQYF,TGTGCCAGCAGTTTGGGACTAGCGGGGGACACAGATACGCAGTATTTT
NA,TRBV5-6,TRBJ2-7,NA,CASSLGGTGSSYEQYF,TGTGCCAGCAGCTTGGGGGGGACCGGAAGCTCCTACGAGCAGTACTTC
NA,TRBV6-5,TRBJ1-1,NA,CASSPAWARAVEAFF,TGTGCCAGCAGTCCCGCGTGGGCCCGGGCAGTTGAAGCTTTCTTT
NA,TRBV5-4,TRBJ2-3,NA,CASRPDRFTDTQYF,TGTGCCAGCAGACCTGACAGGTTCACAGATACGCAGTATTTT
NA,TRBV14,TRBJ2-2,NA,CASSRRNTGELFF,TGTGCCAGCAGCCGACGGAACACCGGGGAGCTGTTTTTT
NA,TRBV5-4,TRBJ2-2,NA,CASSLGGPTNTGELFF,TGTGCCAGCAGCTTGGGGGGACCGACGAACACCGGGGAGCTGTTTTTT
NA,TRBV4-3,TRBJ1-1,NA,CASSQGDLNTEAFF,TGCGCCAGCAGCCAAGGGGACCTGAACACTGAAGCTTTCTTT
NA,TRBV4-3,TRBJ2-7,NA,CASSQDPGGLSEQYF,TGCGCCAGCAGCCAAGACCCAGGAGGGTTGAGCGAGCAGTACTTC
TRBD1,TRBV7-8,TRBJ2-3,NA,CASSLIGQGKDTQYF,TGTGCCAGCAGCTTAATAGGACAGGGCAAAGATACGCAGTATTTT
NA,TRBV7-7,TRBJ2-6,NA,CASSAAHKPQSRANVLTF,TGTGCCAGCAGCGCAGCCCATAAGCCACAAAGTCGGGCCAACGTCCTGACTTTC
NA,TRBV5-1,TRBJ2-7,few,CASSLPGVHEQYF,TGCGCCAGCAGCTTGCCCGGGGTCCACGAGCAGTACTTC
NA,TRBV28,TRBJ1-5,NA,CASNLASYSNQPQHF,TGTGCCAGCAACCTGGCCTCGTATAGCAATCAGCCCCAGCATTTT
NA,TRBV9,TRBJ2-7,NA,CASSVGIGEHEQYF,TGTGCCAGCAGCGTAGGAATAGGGGAACACGAGCAGTACTTC
TRBD1,TRBV6-5,TRBJ1-5,NA,CASSYGQGAQPQHF,TGTGCCAGCAGTTACGGACAGGGGGCTCAGCCCCAGCATTTT
TRBD2,TRBV6-6,TRBJ2-1,NA,CASSRMGRETSNEQFF,TGTGCCAGCAGCCGAATGGGGCGGGAGACCTCCAATGAGCAGTTCTTC
TRBD1,TRBV11-2,TRBJ1-2,NA,CASSPGTGGYGYTF,TGTGCCAGCAGCCCCGGGACAGGGGGCTATGGCTACACCTTC
NA,TRBV30,TRBJ1-5,NA,CAWSVGGVRHQPQHF,TGTGCCTGGAGTGTAGGGGGGGTACGGCACCAGCCCCAGCATTTT
TRBD2,TRBV6-5,TRBJ2-3,NA,CASSYGLAGVSDTQYF,TGTGCCAGCAGTTACGGGCTAGCGGGAGTATCAGATACGCAGTATTTT
NA,TRBV19,TRBJ2-3,NA,CASSIGLRDTQYF,TGTGCCAGTAGTATCGGGCTGCGAGATACGCAGTATTTT
TRBD1,TRBV11-1,TRBJ2-7,once,CASSLTSGTGKYEQYF,TGTGCCAGCAGCCTAACTTCCGGGACAGGGAAGTACGAGCAGTACTTC
NA,TRBV7-2,TRBJ2-3,NA,CASRPDSWYTQYF,TGTGCCAGCAGACCCGACTCCTGGTATACGCAGTATTTT